These 8 T cell receptor beta chains share one sample of origin, sequenced in a study of blood T cell repertoires in COVID-19. Method: immunoSEQ multiplex PCR; TCRdb's copy keeps in-frame clones and lacks some. The table has some 230,000 clones, roughly 85% seen once. The sequencing input was peripheral blood. The receptors were sampled from a man younger than 45 who had recovered from COVID-19.

The chain recombines TRBV6-5 with TRBJ1-5, with D possibly being TRBD1 (6 bases). Germline lookup yields CDR1 MNHEY and CDR2 SVGAGI. The V end lost 8 bases, the J end lost 1 base, and 9 bases lay between the germline ends. The CDR3 sequence is 13 residues long. CDR3 in amino acids: CASRGASNQPQHF. Here the CDR3 DNA reads TGTGCCAGCCGGGGGGCCAGCAATCAGCCCCAGCATTTT.

This chain uses TRBV19 with TRBJ1-4; D is possibly TRBD1 (5 bases). V shed 4 bases and J shed 8 bases, with 17 bases lying between them. Germline lookup yields CDR1 LNHDA and CDR2 SQIVND (reference sequence). The length of the CDR3 is 15 residues. DNA of the CDR3: TGTGCCAGTAGTACCCAAGGACAATCTGGCGAAAAACTGTTTTTT. This encodes CASSTQGQSGEKLFF. Full variable domain (remainder filled in from reference TRBV19 and TRBJ1-4): DGGITQSPKYLFRKEGQNVTLSCEQNLNHDAMYWYRQDPGQGLRLIYYSQIVNDFQKGDIAEGYSVSREKKESFPLTVTSAQKNPTAFYLCASSTQGQSGEKLFFGSGTQLSVL.

This chain joins TRBV25-1 and TRBJ1-1; unclear D gene. V lost 2 bases and J lost 9, with 10 bases in between. Germline V lookup: CDR1 MGHDK, CDR2 SYGVNS. The CDR3 loop spans 12 amino acids. CDR3 sequence: CASSENGLQAFF. The DNA of the CDR3 is TGTGCCAGCAGTGAAAACGGACTACAAGCTTTCTTT.

J is TRBJ1-2 and V is TRBV6-5; 7 bases are a match to TRBD1. Germline lookup yields CDR1 MNHEY and CDR2 SVGAGI. The ends lost 7 bases at V and 8 bases at J; junction bases unmatched: 16. The CDR3 covers 15 residues. As DNA, the CDR3 is TGTGCCAGCAAGGAAGGACAGGACTCCGCTGGGGGCTACACCTTC. Translation: CASKEGQDSAGGYTF.

This chain uses TRBV10-1 with TRBJ2-1, with TRBD1 matching over 11 bases. J lost 7 bases, V lost 2 bases, and 4 bases had no gene match. CDR3 size: 15 residues. Germline CDR1 is WNHNN and CDR2 is SYGVQD (reference sequence). CDR3 coding DNA: TGCGCCAGCAGTGAGGGTGGACAGGGGGCAAATGAGCAGTTCTTC. Encoded protein: CASSEGGQGANEQFF.

The gene calls are TRBV7-9 and TRBJ1-1; TRBD1 matches 7 bases. CDR3 length: 15 amino acids. Germline values: CDR1 SEHNR, CDR2 FQNEAQ (reference sequence). The junction had 5 bases not matched to a gene; V was cut back by 1 base and J by 3 bases. CDR3 region: CASSLVRGQHTEAFF. The CDR3 nucleotides are TGTGCCAGCAGCTTAGTAAGGGGGCAGCACACTGAAGCTTTCTTT.

V gene TRBV19 combines with J gene TRBJ2-3; D is perhaps TRBD2 (5 bases). Germline V gene sequence: CDR1 LNHDA, CDR2 SQIVND (reference sequence). The CDR3 is 14 residues long. V was pared by 9 bases and J by 0 bases, with 13 bases between. For the CDR3, the DNA is TGTGCCAGCAATCCGGACTCCAGCACAGATACGCAGTATTTT. Encoded protein: CASNPDSSTDTQYF.

This clone turned up a few times. The chain has TRBV30 and TRBJ2-5; possible D gene TRBD1, 5 bases. CDR3 length equals 14 residues. Germline assignment: CDR1 GTSNPN and CDR2 SVGIG (reference sequence). Trimming pared 5 bases from V and 4 bases from J, leaving 17 bases between. CDR3: CAWETEQGGETQYF. CDR3 bases: TGTGCCTGGGAGACCGAGCAGGGCGGAGAGACCCAGTACTTC. Based on the CDR3 plus reference TRBV30 and TRBJ2-5, the full variable domain is SQTIHQWPATLVQPVGSPLSLECTVEGTSNPNLYWYRQAAGRGLQLLFYSVGIGQISSEVPQNLSASRPQDRQFILSSKKLLLSDSGFYLCAWETEQGGETQYFGPGTRLLVL.